This record looks at one T cell receptor (beta chain) sequence and its context. This clonotype turned up a few times. This clone's antigen is unknown. Within one base of it there is no much larger clone, and no base qualities were kept. The entry originates in a study of early T cells in non-severe SARS-CoV-2 infection (dated by TCRdb to the early 2020s). The study in broad terms: Because TCR sequencing relied on bulk RNA taken from unsorted whole blood, pairing of alpha and beta chains was not possible. The investigation overall reported the following: Matching against VDJdb was skewed toward anti-spike CD8 responses, likely underestimated virus-specific expansions, and missed private and CD4 specificities.

Trimming leaves V shorter by 5 bases and J shorter by 3 bases, with the junction holding 3 bases beyond the gene matches. The CDR3 goes from the cysteine to the phenylalanine over 14 residues. CDR3 DNA is the only sequence kept; it has 42 bases, read in frame from the first base. Via the germline V gene, CDR1 is MNHEY and CDR2 SVGAGI. The library came from 5' RACE. TCRdb records NextSeq 500 as the sequencer. Unique molecular identifiers were attached to individual cDNA molecules in the TCR library protocol so that sequencing error and PCR bias could be corrected. Sequencing covered both TCR alpha and beta chains, and within each sample the abundances of alpha and beta sequences were tightly co-correlated. Per the authors' processing: Decombinator V4 was used to perform V gene, J gene and CDR3 annotation of TCR sequences. TCRs were defined as expanded if a significant change between any two time points was detected under a Poisson model with p below 0.0001. Abundances of TCRs were expressed as counts per million after normalisation to the total number of TCRs sequenced in each sample. MAIT TCRs were defined by TRAV1-2 paired with TRAJ12, TRAJ20 or TRAJ33, and iNKT TCRs by TRAV10 paired with TRAJ18. VDJdb, accessed 1 November 2021, was searched for CMV, EBV and SARS-CoV-2 annotated TCRs, excluding TCRs annotated for multiple antigens. TCRdb ran its own pipeline on the public reads, namely fastp trimming at Q25 and MiXCR clone calling, and kept in-frame beta chains. One record per CDR3 amino acid sequence lists the most common genes and DNA. TCRdb's processing, not the authors' own work, is the source of the V and J calls. Present in this sample are around 57,000 distinct CDR3 sequences, approximately 8% of which were seen just once. The leading ten clones occupy 9.4% of the sample.

Set within a cohort of healthcare workers in London, UK, this nested case-control study involved weekly PCR testing of nasopharyngeal swabs along with blood sampling. Healthcare workers were recruited between 23 and 31 March 2020, during the week of the UK lockdown, and were followed weekly for up to roughly 15 weeks. This clonotype was obtained from an adult who was a healthcare worker with PCR-confirmed SARS-CoV-2 infection or an uninfected control (not recorded which). The chain employs TRBV6-5 and TRBJ1-5, with 8 middle bases fitting TRBD1. Sequenced input: whole blood. The nucleotide sequence is TGTGCCAGCAGTCGGACAGGGAACAATCAGCCCCAGCATTTT. Its protein is CASSRTGNNQPQHF.